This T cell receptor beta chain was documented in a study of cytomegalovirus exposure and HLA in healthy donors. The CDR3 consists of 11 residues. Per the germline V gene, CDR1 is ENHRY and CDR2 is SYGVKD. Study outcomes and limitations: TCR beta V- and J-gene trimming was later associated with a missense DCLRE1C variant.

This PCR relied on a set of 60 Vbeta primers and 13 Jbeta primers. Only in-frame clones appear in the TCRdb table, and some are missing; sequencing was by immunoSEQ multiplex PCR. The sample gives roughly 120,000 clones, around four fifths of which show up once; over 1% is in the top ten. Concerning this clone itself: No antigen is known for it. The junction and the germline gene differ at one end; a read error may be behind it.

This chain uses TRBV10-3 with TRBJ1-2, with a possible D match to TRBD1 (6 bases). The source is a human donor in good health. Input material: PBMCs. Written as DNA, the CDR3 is TGTGCCATCAGTGGGGGGCACGGGGTTAGCTTC. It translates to CAISGGHGVSF.